This T cell receptor (beta chain) was sequenced in a study of blood T cell repertoires in COVID-19. At the level of the study: T cells, B-cell-depleted T cells, or PBMCs provided the cDNA or gDNA that served as material.

The table came from immunoSEQ multiplex PCR; TCRdb's copy has only in-frame clones and leaves some out. The data show 96,000 or so clones, 70% to 90% seen once. V trimming: 6 bases; J trimming: 5 bases; junction bases outside the gene matches: 3. The length of the CDR3 is 13 residues. Germline CDR1 is ENHRY and CDR2 is SYGVKD. Seattle researchers signed up patients amid active infection and tracked them longitudinally. Sequenced input: peripheral blood. The J gene is TRBJ1-5, the V gene TRBV10-3; TRBD1 matches 8 bases. This receptor was identified in a human donor with COVID-19, enrolled during active disease. The donor label of this sample is uncertain. DNA of the CDR3: TGTGCCATCAGGATGGACAGGGATCAGCCCCAGCATTTT. It specifies CAIRMDRDQPQHF.